The source of this TCR beta chain is a study of T cell responses to AZD1222 COVID-19 vaccine. Study observations and caveats: Repertoires in all cases were sampled only once the peak T cell response had passed. Elevations in Spike-specific TCR breadth and depth followed administration of two AZD1222 doses.

Germline trimming cut 4 bases from V and 3 bases from J; bases unmatched to any gene: 16. The CDR3 runs to 18 residues. Per the germline V gene, CDR1 is SGHDT and CDR2 is YYEEEE. TCRdb keeps only in-frame clones here, not all; method: immunoSEQ multiplex PCR. The sample has some 200,000 clones; around 90% are singletons. This clone was seen a handful of times. No antigen is known for it. This clonotype originated in an adult in good health. The rearrangement joins TRBV5-6 to TRBJ1-2; 9 bases fit TRBD1. This sample comprised peripheral blood, obtained on day 0 of AZD1222 vaccination. The CDR3 loop is CASSHRYARDRVHYGYTF. In DNA form, the CDR3 reads TGTGCCAGCAGCCACAGATACGCCCGGGACAGGGTGCACTATGGCTACACCTTC.